The 4 T cell receptor beta chains below all came from one sample that was sequenced in a study of T-cell reconstitution after alpha-beta-depleted transplantation in children. A TCRbeta library incorporating unique molecular identifiers was prepared. From the PCR reads, TCRdb called clonotypes with MiXCR, one entry per CDR3 protein. Of 530,000 or so distinct CDR3 sequences in the sample, roughly 30% were seen once. The sample consisted of PBMCs, taken before TCRalphabeta/CD19-depleted stem cell transplant. The receptors derive from a boy under two years old with Wiskott-Aldrich syndrome, due to receive a stem cell transplant.

This clonotype was recorded once. This sequence joins TRBV12-3 or TRBV12-4 and TRBJ1-2; D not certain. V was shortened by 8 bases and J by 7 bases, with 11 bases between the two germline ends. There are 11 residues in the CDR3. The CDR3 is CASGERFGYTF. CDR3 coding DNA: TGTGCCAGCGGTGAGCGGTTTGGCTACACCTTC.

The chain combines TRBV7-9 with TRBJ2-1; D is perhaps TRBD2 (6 bases). Germline V gene lookup returns CDR1 SEHNR and CDR2 FQNEAQ (reference sequence). The CDR3 length is 14 residues. Trimming removed 5 bases at V and 8 bases at J, with 16 bases between. The CDR3 loop reads CASSPRSGVDEQFF. CDR3 coding DNA: TGTGCCAGCAGCCCCCGGTCGGGAGTTGATGAGCAGTTCTTC.

V is TRBV3-1 and J is TRBJ1-1, with D unresolved. V lost 2 bases to trimming and J lost 1 base, with 5 bases between them. CDR1 LGHDT and CDR2 YNNKEL come from the germline V gene (reference sequence). This CDR3 spans 13 amino acids. The CDR3 DNA reads TGTGCCAGCAGCCAAAAGGAGAACACTGAAGCTTTCTTT. It specifies CASSQKENTEAFF.

The genes are TRBV20-1 and TRBJ1-1; D uncertain. The V end lost 0 bases, the J end lost 1 base, and 9 bases lay between the germline ends. The germline gives CDR1 DFQATT, CDR2 SNEGSKA (reference sequence). This CDR3 comprises 14 residues. The CDR3 DNA follows: TGCAGTGCTAGAGACCTGGGTTGGAACACTGAAGCTTTCTTT. As protein: CSARDLGWNTEAFF.